This is a list of T cell receptor beta chains from one sample in a study of T-cell reconstitution after alpha-beta-depleted transplantation in children. MiXCR, applied by TCRdb to the PCR reads, yields one record per CDR3 protein. The sample has 200,000 to 300,000 distinct CDR3 sequences, roughly 7.7% seen once; the top ten hold just under 6.5%. This specimen consisted of PBMCs, mostly from graft donor cells, obtained 180 days after TCRalphabeta/CD19-depleted stem cell transplant. The receptor set was obtained from a male patient younger than 18 who had a stem cell transplant for acute lymphoblastic leukemia, so the T cells may come from the graft donor. CDR3s include the opening cysteine and the closing phenylalanine or tryptophan. Each record gives: J gene, D gene, clone size, V gene, CDR3 protein, CDR3 DNA. A D gene is named only where the DNA matches it firmly. Expanded clones are given a class, and other clones once, few, many or no size at all.

TRBJ1-1	NA	many	TRBV29-1	CSAFGSGNTEAFF	TGCAGCGCTTTCGGGTCCGGGAACACTGAAGCTTTCTTT
TRBJ2-7	TRBD1	many	TRBV9	CASSPVTGTREQYF	TGTGCCAGCAGCCCGGTGACAGGGACAAGAGAGCAGTACTTC
TRBJ2-1	TRBD1	many	TRBV24-1	CATSDSGQGSSYNEQFF	TGTGCCACCAGTGACTCTGGACAGGGCAGCTCCTACAATGAGCAGTTCTTC
TRBJ2-7	NA	many	TRBV11-2	CASSSWGDVYEQYF	TGTGCCAGCAGCTCCTGGGGAGATGTCTACGAGCAGTACTTC
TRBJ2-2	TRBD2	many	TRBV9	CASSPTSGRDHGELFF	TGTGCCAGCAGCCCCACTAGCGGGAGGGACCACGGGGAGCTGTTTTTT
TRBJ1-1	NA	NA	TRBV7-6	CASSSRSPGKAFF	TGTGCCAGCAGCTCACGAAGCCCGGGGAAAGCTTTCTTT
TRBJ1-3	NA	many	TRBV3-1	CASSQEGGSGNTIYF	TGTGCCAGCAGCCAAGAGGGCGGGTCTGGAAACACCATATATTTT
TRBJ1-4	NA	many	TRBV12-3/TRBV12-4	CASRGRLGEKLFF	TGTGCCAGCAGGGGTCGGCTGGGTGAAAAACTGTTTTTT
TRBJ2-7	TRBD1	many	TRBV10-3	CAINDRGSYEQYF	TGTGCCATCAACGACAGGGGCTCCTACGAGCAGTACTTC
TRBJ2-5	NA	many	TRBV12-3/TRBV12-4	CASSLGPRELKTQYF	TGTGCCAGCAGTTTAGGGCCCCGAGAGCTGAAGACCCAGTACTTC
TRBJ2-3	NA	many	TRBV15	CATSRNLGEASTDTQYF	TGTGCCACCAGCAGAAACCTCGGGGAAGCGAGCACAGATACGCAGTATTTT
TRBJ2-7	TRBD1	many	TRBV29-1	CSVLRGLREQYF	TGCAGCGTCTTAAGGGGGCTAAGGGAGCAGTACTTC
TRBJ2-1	NA	many	TRBV12-3/TRBV12-4	CASSLRGANEQFF	TGTGCCAGCAGTTTAAGGGGGGCCAATGAGCAGTTCTTC
TRBJ2-6	TRBD2	many	TRBV12-3/TRBV12-4	CASSPPGGGANVLTF	TGTGCCAGCAGTCCCCCGGGAGGTGGGGCCAACGTCCTGACTTTC
TRBJ2-3	TRBD2	many	TRBV12-3/TRBV12-4	CASSWTSGKTDTQYF	TGTGCCAGCAGTTGGACTAGCGGGAAGACAGATACGCAGTATTTT
TRBJ2-7	TRBD1	many	TRBV20-1	CSASSLTGGYEQYF	TGCAGTGCTAGTTCCCTGACAGGGGGCTACGAGCAGTACTTC
TRBJ2-2	TRBD2	few	TRBV5-1	CASSLKAGDANTGELFF	TGCGCCAGCAGCTTGAAAGCGGGGGACGCGAACACCGGGGAGCTGTTTTTT